This record covers a single T cell receptor (beta chain). The antigen is not known. Unique molecular identifiers were built into the TCR beta cDNA libraries. One entry per CDR3 protein, called by TCRdb with MiXCR from the PCR reads. The sample has about half a million distinct CDR3 sequences, around a third seen once. Deletions cut 4 bases from V and 1 base from J, with 11 bases between. From germline, CDR1 is SQVTM and CDR2 ANQGSEA. This CDR3 has 14 residues. The record originates from a study of post-analysis software for immune sequencing data. Study results and limitations: Roughly five TRBV segments were more frequent in patients than controls; TRBV5-6, TRBV5-1 and TRBV20-1 belonged to this group.

The sample was blood. This chain uses TRBV29-1 with TRBJ1-5; D is unclear. The TCR comes from a girl under 18 with multiple sclerosis. The CDR3 nucleotides are TGCAGCGTTGTCTCAGCTGGAAGCAATCAGCCCCAGCATTTT. It codes for CSVVSAGSNQPQHF. Complete variable domain (other parts from reference TRBV29-1 and TRBJ1-5): SAVISQKPSRDICQRGTSLTIQCQVDSQVTMMFWYRQQPGQSLTLIATANQGSEATYESGFVIDKFPISRPNLTFSTLTVSNMSPEDSSIYLCSVVSAGSNQPQHFGDGTRLSIL.